This is a list of T cell receptor beta chains from one sample in a study of beta chain features in type 1 diabetes. Measured with immunoSEQ multiplex PCR; TCRdb has only the in-frame clones, and not every one. The sample contains about 660,000 clones, about 14% of which appear only once. What was sequenced was naive CD4+ T cells from blood. The source of these receptors is a man aged 18 to 29 with type 1 diabetes. CDR3s include the opening cysteine and the closing phenylalanine or tryptophan. Each record gives: V gene, J gene, CDR3 protein.

>TRBV5-8|TRBJ2-3
CASSLGGLVDTQYF
>TRBV27|TRBJ2-1
CASSQSETAGYNEQFF
>TRBV18|TRBJ2-1
CASSPPTHIRFF
>TRBV28|TRBJ2-4
CASSLPKNIQYF
>TRBV10-1|TRBJ2-1
CASSGLAASSYNEQFF
>TRBV30|TRBJ2-2
CAWRQQNTGELFF
>TRBV7-2|TRBJ2-7
CASGSGSAYEQYF
>TRBV18|TRBJ1-6
CASSPRQAGDSPLHF
>TRBV10-3|TRBJ2-3
CAIRDATTGRGTDTQYF
>TRBV2|TRBJ2-6
CASSAGRNSGANVLTF
>TRBV2|TRBJ2-1
CASSRLAGGHEQFF
>TRBV15|TRBJ1-4
CATSRENGQSIEKLFF
>TRBV4-2|TRBJ2-1
CASSQINNEQFF
>TRBV6-5|TRBJ2-1
CASSYGINEQFF
>TRBV9|TRBJ2-7
CASSPSLAGGYYEQYF
>TRBV7-8|TRBJ1-5
CASSSQGAAGGQPQHF
>TRBV10-3|TRBJ2-7
CAISGRASYEQYF
>TRBV28|TRBJ2-7
CASSLDTDGDYEQYF
>TRBV6-5|TRBJ2-7
CASSYKREVPYEQYF
>TRBV29-1|TRBJ1-1
CSVRSSRDRVQAFF
>TRBV18|TRBJ1-1
CASSPPGGSTEAFF
>TRBV2|TRBJ1-5
CASSPGVYNQPQHF
>TRBV5-1|TRBJ2-5
CASGEGAGAQYF
>TRBV14|TRBJ2-7
CASSQAGGYEQYF
>TRBV4-3|TRBJ2-2
CASSQGLSGVSTGELFF
>TRBV5-4|TRBJ1-6
CASSLMGQGFTPLHF
>TRBV25-1|TRBJ2-7
CASRVGDGGYEQYF
>TRBV7-6|TRBJ1-3
CASSTQGGNTIYF
>TRBV25-1|TRBJ2-1
CASSEYYEQFF
>TRBV19|TRBJ2-6
CASSIQPGTAGANVLTF
>TRBV7-2|TRBJ2-7
CASSRRTSGSPYEQYF
>TRBV7-2|TRBJ2-3
CASSSRGAGSTDTQYF
>TRBV6-5|TRBJ2-1
CASSFFGGSSYNEQFF
>TRBV5-6|TRBJ2-2
CASSPGLRGNTGELFF
>TRBV18|TRBJ2-5
CASSPPQGVQTQYF
>TRBV7-9|TRBJ2-7
CASSLPNYEQYF
>TRBV18|TRBJ1-5
CASSPGEGNNQPQHF
>TRBV29-1|TRBJ1-1
CSVDPTGWGEAFF
>TRBV19|TRBJ2-1
CASSGLAGGDYNEQFF
>TRBV2|TRBJ2-5
CASKGGTSGPGTQYF
>TRBV7-2|TRBJ1-6
CASSLGAGYSYNSPLHF
>TRBV7-2|TRBJ2-6
CASSQDGGSGANVLTF
>TRBV9|TRBJ2-1
CASSVFYNEQFF
>TRBV29-1|TRBJ2-3
CSVHTSGSPDTQYF
>TRBV7-9|TRBJ1-2
CASSPDGANYGYTF
>TRBV7-3|TRBJ1-2
CASSLTGKDNCTF
>TRBV28|TRBJ2-7
CASSSGTGDEQYF
>TRBV6-6|TRBJ2-7
CASSPKMVGGFEQYF
>TRBV11-2|TRBJ2-5
CASSTTTGPQYF